A single sample gave rise to the 3 T cell receptor beta chains below, sequenced in a study of control samples from healthy donors and cancer patients. Only in-frame clones appear in the TCRdb table, and some are missing; sequencing was by immunoSEQ multiplex PCR. The table lists 75,000 to 100,000 clones, roughly 92% of them singletons, with around 3% in the top ten. The sample was blood. The source is a human donor in good health. The donor label of this sample is uncertain.

The chain is built from TRBV7-6 and TRBJ1-2; D possibly corresponds to TRBD1 (6 bases). Trimming cost V 0 bases and J 4 bases, with 15 bases left between them. CDR3 length: 16 amino acids. Germline assignment: CDR1 SGHVS and CDR2 FNYEAQ. CDR3 sequence reads: CASSLALGVGAYGYTF. CDR3 bases: TGTGCCAGCAGCTTAGCCCTTGGGGTGGGGGCCTATGGCTACACCTTC.

The genes are TRBV24-1 and TRBJ2-7; 12 nucleotides match TRBD1. Per the germline V gene, CDR1 is KGHDR and CDR2 is SFDVKD. CDR3 size: 15 residues. Trimming took 5 bases from V and 6 from J; bases not matched to a gene: 7. The chain's CDR3 is CATSGPGTGGGEQYF. The DNA of the CDR3 is TGTGCCACCAGTGGGCCCGGGACAGGGGGCGGCGAGCAGTACTTC.

This chain's CDR3 is CATSNEGYTDTQYF. In nucleotides, the CDR3 is TGTGCCACCAGCAATGAGGGGTACACAGATACGCAGTATTTT. The chain employs TRBV24-1 and TRBJ2-3; either TRBD1 or TRBD2 may fit D (5 bases each). Germline CDR1 reads KGHDR; CDR2 reads SFDVKD. The CDR3 runs 14 residues. V lost 7 bases, J lost 2 bases, and 12 bases lay in between.